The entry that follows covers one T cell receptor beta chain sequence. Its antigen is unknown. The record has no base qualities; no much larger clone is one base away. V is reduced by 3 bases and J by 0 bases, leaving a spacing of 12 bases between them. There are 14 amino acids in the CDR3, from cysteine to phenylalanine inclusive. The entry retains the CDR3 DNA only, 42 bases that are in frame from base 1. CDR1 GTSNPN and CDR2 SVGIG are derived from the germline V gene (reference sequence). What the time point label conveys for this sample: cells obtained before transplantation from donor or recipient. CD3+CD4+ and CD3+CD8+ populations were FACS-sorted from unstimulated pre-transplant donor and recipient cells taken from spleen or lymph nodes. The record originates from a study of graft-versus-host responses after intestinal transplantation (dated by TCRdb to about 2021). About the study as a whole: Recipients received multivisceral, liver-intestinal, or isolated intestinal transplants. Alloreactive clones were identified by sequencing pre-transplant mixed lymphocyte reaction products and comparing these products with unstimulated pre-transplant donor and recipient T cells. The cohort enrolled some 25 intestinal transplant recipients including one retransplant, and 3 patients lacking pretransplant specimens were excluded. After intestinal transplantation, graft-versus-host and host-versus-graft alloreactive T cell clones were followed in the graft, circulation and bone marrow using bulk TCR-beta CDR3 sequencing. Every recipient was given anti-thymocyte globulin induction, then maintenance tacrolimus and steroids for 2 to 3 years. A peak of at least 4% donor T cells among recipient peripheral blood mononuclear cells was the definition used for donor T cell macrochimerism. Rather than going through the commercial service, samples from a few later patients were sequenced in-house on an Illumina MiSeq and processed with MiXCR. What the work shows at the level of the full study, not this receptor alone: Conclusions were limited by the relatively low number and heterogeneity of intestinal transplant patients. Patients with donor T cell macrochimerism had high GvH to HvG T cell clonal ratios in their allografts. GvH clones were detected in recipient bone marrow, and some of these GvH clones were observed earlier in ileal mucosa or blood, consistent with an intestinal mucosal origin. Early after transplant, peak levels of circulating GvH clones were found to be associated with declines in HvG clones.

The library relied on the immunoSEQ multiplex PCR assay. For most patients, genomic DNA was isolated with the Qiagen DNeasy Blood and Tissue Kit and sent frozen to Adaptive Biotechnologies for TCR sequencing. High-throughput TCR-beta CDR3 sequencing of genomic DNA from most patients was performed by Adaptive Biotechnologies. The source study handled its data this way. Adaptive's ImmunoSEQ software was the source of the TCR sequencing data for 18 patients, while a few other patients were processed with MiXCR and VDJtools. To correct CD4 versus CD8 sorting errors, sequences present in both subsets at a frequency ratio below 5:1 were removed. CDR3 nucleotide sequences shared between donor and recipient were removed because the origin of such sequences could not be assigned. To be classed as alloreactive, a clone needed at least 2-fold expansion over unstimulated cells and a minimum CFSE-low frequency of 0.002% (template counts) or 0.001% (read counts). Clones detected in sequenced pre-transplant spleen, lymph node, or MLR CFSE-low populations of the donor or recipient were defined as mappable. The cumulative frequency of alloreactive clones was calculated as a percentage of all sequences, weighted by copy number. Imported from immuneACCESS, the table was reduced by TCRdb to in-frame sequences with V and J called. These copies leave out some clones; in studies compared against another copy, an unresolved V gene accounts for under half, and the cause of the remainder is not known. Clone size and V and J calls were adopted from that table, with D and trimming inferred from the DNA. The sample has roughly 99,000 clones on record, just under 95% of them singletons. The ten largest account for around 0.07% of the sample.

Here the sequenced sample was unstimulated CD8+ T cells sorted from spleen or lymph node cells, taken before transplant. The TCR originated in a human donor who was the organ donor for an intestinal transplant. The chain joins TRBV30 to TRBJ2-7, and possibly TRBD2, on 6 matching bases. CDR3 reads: CAWRGWGDSYEQYF. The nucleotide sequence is TGTGCCTGGAGGGGATGGGGGGACTCCTACGAGCAGTACTTC. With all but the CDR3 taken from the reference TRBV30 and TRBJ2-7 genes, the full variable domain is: SQTIHQWPATLVQPVGSPLSLECTVEGTSNPNLYWYRQAAGRGLQLLFYSVGIGQISSEVPQNLSASRPQDRQFILSSKKLLLSDSGFYLCAWRGWGDSYEQYFGPGTRLTVT.